Listed here are 8 T cell receptor beta chains from one sample, sequenced in a study of blood T cell repertoires in COVID-19. TCRdb's table, derived via immunoSEQ multiplex PCR, lists solely in-frame clones and lacks some. This repertoire shows tens of thousands of clones, about 90% found once; its top ten account for around 13%. Sample: peripheral blood. All receptors derive from a human donor in a cohort sampled during active COVID-19.

This clone was detected once. The chain recombines TRBV9 with TRBJ1-1, with 7 nucleotides matching TRBD1. The CDR3 spans 14 residues. CDR1 SGDLS and CDR2 YYNGEE come from the germline V gene. V was clipped by 4 bases and J by 4 bases; unmatched bases: 7. CDR3 loop: CASSYIRGSTEAFF. For the CDR3, the DNA is TGTGCCAGCAGCTATATCAGGGGGAGCACTGAAGCTTTCTTT.

The CDR3 nucleotides are TGTGCCAGCAGTTGGGACAGGGGAAGCCGGTACTTC. This sequence encodes CASSWDRGSRYF. V gene TRBV6-5 combines with J gene TRBJ2-7, with 10 bases that match TRBD1. V lost 4 bases and J lost 12; bases outside the gene matches: 6. In germline, CDR1 is MNHEY, CDR2 SVGAGI. There are 12 residues in the CDR3.

V gene TRBV19 combines with J gene TRBJ1-1, with D possibly being TRBD1 (6 bases). The CDR3 extends over 14 amino acids. CDR1 and CDR2 from the germline V gene are LNHDA and SQIVND (reference sequence). V was trimmed by 2 bases and J by 0 bases, leaving 7 bases between them. The CDR3 loop reads CASSIQGMNTEAFF. CDR3 DNA sequence: TGTGCCAGTAGTATACAGGGGATGAACACTGAAGCTTTCTTT.

This chain uses TRBV28 with TRBJ1-2, with a possible D match to TRBD1 (6 bases). The V gene lost 6 bases and the J gene lost 0 bases, with 11 bases spanning the gap. Per the germline V gene, CDR1 is MDHEN and CDR2 is SYDVKM. The CDR3 has 14 amino acids. This CDR3 reads CASSLGQSNYGYTF. The DNA of the CDR3 is TGTGCCAGCAGCCTAGGACAGTCTAACTATGGCTACACCTTC.

The chain uses TRBV6-5 and TRBJ1-1, with 9 positions matching TRBD1. V shed 2 bases and J 2 bases; nucleotides not matched to a gene: 6. Looked up from germline, CDR1 is MNHEY and CDR2 is SVGAGI. There are 16 residues in the CDR3. The DNA of the CDR3 is TGTGCCAGCAGTTACGCCTACAGGGGGCGAAACACTGAAGCTTTCTTT. It is translated as CASSYAYRGRNTEAFF.

This clone was detected only once. The chain links TRBV7-3 to TRBJ2-1, with D maybe TRBD2 (6 bases). Germline-derived CDR1 and CDR2 are SGHTA and FQGTGA. CDR3 length: 14 amino acids. Trimming left V 5 bases short and J 8 bases short, with 16 bases between. This chain's CDR3 is CASSPERTNDEQFF. In DNA form, the CDR3 reads TGTGCCAGCAGCCCCGAGAGGACTAACGATGAGCAGTTCTTC.

V and J are TRBV6-6 and TRBJ2-1; 11 bases align to TRBD2. The germline CDR1 and CDR2 sequences are MNHNY and SVGAGI (reference sequence). CDR3 size: 15 residues. The trim removed 10 bases at V and 9 bases at J, leaving 14 bases unmatched. The CDR3 sequence is CATRLSGTSGGEQFF. The CDR3 nucleotides are TGTGCCACTAGGCTATCCGGGACTAGCGGTGGTGAGCAGTTCTTC.

J is TRBJ2-1 and V is TRBV3-1 (or the pseudogene TRBV3-2), with a tentative D call TRBD2 (5 bases). The CDR3 totals 14 residues. Germline CDR1 is LGHDT and CDR2 is YNNKEL (reference sequence). The germline V and J ends were trimmed by 4 bases and 4 bases, with 11 bases remaining between them. CDR3 sequence: CASSPDLIYNEQFF. The CDR3 nucleotides are TGTGCCAGCAGCCCGGACTTAATTTACAATGAGCAGTTCTTC.